The rows below give T cell receptor beta chains drawn from one sample of a study of cytomegalovirus exposure and HLA in healthy donors. Assay: immunoSEQ multiplex PCR; the TCRdb copy retains only in-frame clones and omits some. Among around 160,000 clones listed, around two thirds were seen once. The source material was PBMCs. Receptors originate from a young woman in good health and CMV-seronegative. The CDR3 runs from the conserved cysteine through the conserved F or W. The D gene is left open where the match is weak. Only some rows state a clone size, as once, few, many or a class for expanded clones.

TRBV27,TRBJ2-7,-,TRBD1,CASSLSLGQGPYEQYF,TGTGCCAGCAGTTTATCTCTGGGACAGGGGCCGTACGAGCAGTACTTC
TRBV5-1,TRBJ1-1,-,-,CASSLARGGSATEAFF,TGCGCCAGCAGCTTGGCGAGGGGGGGATCCGCCACTGAAGCTTTCTTT
TRBV5-1,TRBJ2-6,-,-,CASEGGSGANVLTF,TGCGCCAGCGAGGGTGGCTCTGGGGCCAACGTCCTGACTTTC
TRBV6-5,TRBJ1-5,-,-,CASRLRGGQPQHF,TGTGCCAGCAGATTACGTGGCGGTCAGCCCCAGCATTTT
TRBV27,TRBJ2-7,-,-,CASSSPGQTYEQYF,TGTGCCAGCAGTTCCCCGGGACAAACCTACGAGCAGTACTTC
TRBV6-5,TRBJ1-3,few,-,CASSVTGFTGNTIYF,TGTGCCAGCAGTGTAACAGGGTTCACTGGAAACACCATATATTTT
TRBV18,TRBJ2-5,-,TRBD2,CASSPGRGSETQYF,TGTGCCAGCTCACCAGGGAGGGGCTCGGAGACCCAGTACTTC
TRBV4-1,TRBJ2-4,-,TRBD2,CASSTIAGEVAKNIQYF,TGCGCCAGCAGTACTATAGCGGGGGAGGTAGCCAAAAACATTCAGTACTTC
TRBV5-1,TRBJ1-1,-,-,CASSFRGENTEAFF,TGCGCCAGCAGCTTTCGCGGGGAGAACACTGAAGCTTTCTTT
TRBV19,TRBJ1-2,-,TRBD1,CASSIRDREVRGYTF,TGTGCCAGTAGTATTCGGGACAGGGAGGTGCGAGGCTACACCTTC
TRBV11-3,TRBJ1-1,few,TRBD1,CASSSAGTGAGEAFF,TGTGCCAGCAGCTCAGCCGGGACAGGGGCGGGTGAAGCTTTCTTT
TRBV7-2,TRBJ1-3,-,TRBD1,CASSLDRGQRNTIYF,TGTGCCAGCAGCCTGGACAGGGGGCAGCGAAACACCATATATTTT
TRBV11-3,TRBJ2-1,-,TRBD2,CASSLDNWTSGAYNEQFF,TGTGCCAGCAGCTTAGACAACTGGACTAGCGGGGCTTACAATGAGCAGTTCTTC
TRBV28,TRBJ2-3,-,-,CASSLSGGKYTQYF,TGTGCCAGCAGTTTGTCAGGGGGGAAGTATACGCAGTATTTT
TRBV6-5,TRBJ1-2,-,-,CASSPRGYGYTF,TGTGCCAGCAGTCCTAGGGGGTATGGCTACACCTTC
TRBV11-2,TRBJ2-2,-,-,CASSPRVTVGELFF,TGTGCCAGCAGCCCCAGGGTGACAGTTGGGGAGCTGTTTTTT
TRBV19,TRBJ2-7,-,-,CASSMSSRGTYEQYF,TGTGCCAGTAGTATGTCTTCTCGAGGGACCTACGAGCAGTACTTC
TRBV7-2,TRBJ2-1,few,TRBD1,CASSLGLGQNYNEQFF,TGTGCCAGCAGCTTAGGCTTGGGACAGAATTACAATGAGCAGTTCTTC
TRBV14,TRBJ1-4,-,-,CASSSRRGRGEKLFF,TGTGCCAGCAGCTCCAGGCGGGGCCGAGGTGAAAAACTGTTTTTT
TRBV6-5,TRBJ1-2,-,-,CASSYSRGGYTF,TGTGCCAGCAGTTACTCCAGGGGTGGCTACACCTTC
TRBV29-1,TRBJ2-3,-,TRBD1,CSVPWTGGADTQYF,TGCAGCGTGCCCTGGACAGGGGGGGCAGATACGCAGTATTTT
TRBV7-9,TRBJ2-7,-,TRBD2,CASSRTSGGYEQYF,TGTGCCAGCAGCCGGACTAGCGGCGGATACGAGCAGTACTTC
TRBV19,TRBJ1-4,-,-,CASSGSEKLFF,TGTGCCAGTAGTGGCTCAGAAAAACTGTTTTTT
TRBV2,TRBJ1-4,-,-,CASRFGATNEKLFF,TGTGCCAGCAGGTTCGGAGCAACTAATGAAAAACTGTTTTTT
TRBV29-1,TRBJ1-4,-,-,CSVEALNEKLFF,TGCAGCGTTGAAGCACTCAATGAAAAACTGTTTTTT